The rows below give T cell receptor beta chains drawn from one sample of a study of T cell responses to AZD1222 COVID-19 vaccine. Profiling relied on immunoSEQ multiplex PCR, and the TCRdb table lists in-frame clones only, not all of them. The table lists about 120,000 clones, over 75% of them singletons, with approximately 1.7% in the top ten. The specimen comprised peripheral blood, sampled on day 0 of AZD1222 vaccination. These receptors came from an adult in good health. Both conserved end residues are part of each CDR3. The D gene is left open where the match is weak. Rows may omit the clone size; those that give it use once, few, many or a size class.

d_call	v_call	j_call	clone_size	cdr3_nt	cdr3_aa
TRBD1	TRBV19	TRBJ1-2	-	TGTGCCAGTGCTCAGGGGGCTTTCGGCTACACCTTC	CASAQGAFGYTF
-	TRBV5-1	TRBJ2-7	-	TGCGCCAGCAGCCCTAGGGACGCTAGCTCCTACGAGCAGTACTTC	CASSPRDASSYEQYF
-	TRBV3-1/TRBV3-2	TRBJ2-1	-	TGTGCCAGCAGCCAAGGGGCGGGGCCTGGCAATGAGCAGTTCTTC	CASSQGAGPGNEQFF
-	TRBV19	TRBJ1-5	-	TGTGCCAGTAGTCCCCAGACCAATCAGCCCCAGCATTTT	CASSPQTNQPQHF
TRBD1	TRBV30	TRBJ1-5	-	TGTGCCTGTAGGGACAGGGGTAGCAATCAGCCCCAGCATTTT	CACRDRGSNQPQHF
TRBD1	TRBV19	TRBJ2-3	-	TGTGCCAGTAGTGAGGGACAGCCTATTAGCACAGATACGCAGTATTTT	CASSEGQPISTDTQYF
-	TRBV24-1	TRBJ2-2	-	TGTGCCACCAGTGAGGTCGGGGAGCTGTTTTTT	CATSEVGELFF
-	TRBV7-9	TRBJ1-5	once	TGTGCCAGCAGCCGTGGGCAAAACCTATCGCCCCAGCATTTT	CASSRGQNLSPQHF
-	TRBV19	TRBJ1-5	-	TGTGCCAGTAGCAACTACTCAAGGCTGTCCAATCAGCCCCAGCATTTT	CASSNYSRLSNQPQHF
TRBD1	TRBV18	TRBJ2-7	few	TGTGCCAGCTCACCACCGAATCAGGGACAGCATCTACGAGAGCAGTACTTC	CASSPPNQGQHLREQYF
-	TRBV27	TRBJ1-5	-	TGTGCCAGCAGCGGGGACGGGAATCAGCCCCAGCATTTT	CASSGDGNQPQHF
-	TRBV7-9	TRBJ1-2	-	TGTGCCAGCAGCTTAGGCGGGACGGTCTATGGCTACACCTTC	CASSLGGTVYGYTF
-	TRBV7-9	TRBJ2-7	once	TGTGCCAGCAGCTTAGCCCGGAGATCCTACGAGCAGTACTTC	CASSLARRSYEQYF
-	TRBV5-1	TRBJ1-1	-	TGCGCCAGCAGCTACCATAAAACTGGCACTGAAGCTTTCTTT	CASSYHKTGTEAFF
TRBD1	TRBV11-1	TRBJ2-1	-	TGTGCCAGCAGCGGAAACAGGGGAAATGAGCAGTTCTTC	CASSGNRGNEQFF
TRBD2	TRBV15	TRBJ2-2	-	TGTGCCACCAGCAGACACTCGCCGGGACTACCCGGGGAGCTGTTTTTT	CATSRHSPGLPGELFF
TRBD1	TRBV2	TRBJ2-1	-	TGTGCCAGCAGTGAATTGGGACAGGACAATGAGCAGTTCTTC	CASSELGQDNEQFF
-	TRBV9	TRBJ1-5	-	TGTGCCAGCAGCGTAGCCGGGGATAGCAATCAGCCCCAGCATTTT	CASSVAGDSNQPQHF
-	TRBV7-2	TRBJ1-1	once	TGTGCCAGCAGCTCCCCGGGGAGGAACACTGAAGCTTTCTTT	CASSSPGRNTEAFF
TRBD2	TRBV5-4	TRBJ2-3	-	TGTGCCAGCAGCTACGTTCTAGCGGTTCGCACAGATACGCAGTATTTT	CASSYVLAVRTDTQYF
-	TRBV3-1/TRBV3-2	TRBJ2-6	-	TGTGCCAGCAGCATGAGCTCTGGGGCCAACGTCCTGACTTTC	CASSMSSGANVLTF
-	TRBV6-6	TRBJ2-5	-	TGTGCCAGCAGTTACACGGAGACCCAGTACTTC	CASSYTETQYF
-	TRBV20-1	TRBJ2-3	few	TGCAGTGCTAGGATGGGGGGTACGCAGTATTTT	CSARMGGTQYF
-	TRBV6-5	TRBJ2-7	-	TGTGCCAGCAGTTACTCGACAATGGGGAGCTCCTACGAGCAGTACTTC	CASSYSTMGSSYEQYF
TRBD1	TRBV19	TRBJ1-2	-	TGTGCCAGTTCCGGACAGGGGTTTTATGGCTACACCTTC	CASSGQGFYGYTF
-	TRBV7-9	TRBJ1-3	-	TGTGCCAGCAGCCCTGCTGGAAACACCATATATTTT	CASSPAGNTIYF
-	TRBV6-5	TRBJ1-2	-	TGTGCCAGCAGTTCCCCGATGGGTAAAGTCGGCTACACCTTC	CASSSPMGKVGYTF
-	TRBV21-1	TRBJ1-5	once	TGTGCCAGCAGCAAAGGGCGGCGGACACCTTCCAAGTTTTATAGCAATCAGCCCCAGCATTTT	CASSKGRRTPSKFYSNQPQHF
-	TRBV7-3	TRBJ2-2	-	TGTGCCAGCAGCCCCAACGGGGCCGGGGAGCTGTTTTTT	CASSPNGAGELFF
-	TRBV24-1	TRBJ1-2	-	TGTGCCACCAGTTTTATGGGATCGCGGGGCTACACCTTC	CATSFMGSRGYTF
-	TRBV7-2	TRBJ1-4	-	TGTGCCAGCGGAAATACAGGATCCCGGGGTGAAAAACTGTTTTTT	CASGNTGSRGEKLFF
-	TRBV18	TRBJ2-2	-	TGTGCCAGCTCACCAGGTTCCGTCACCGGGGAGCTGTTTTTT	CASSPGSVTGELFF
-	TRBV5-4	TRBJ2-5	-	TGTGCCAGCAGCTTTGGCATCCAAATGGTGGTCCAGTACTTC	CASSFGIQMVVQYF
TRBD2	TRBV5-1	TRBJ2-5	few	TGCGCCAGCAGCTCCGGACTAGCGGGGTCGTACCAAGAGACCCAGTACTTC	CASSSGLAGSYQETQYF
-	TRBV12-3/TRBV12-4	TRBJ2-2	-	TGTGCCAGCAGTTTAGGGGTCGGGGAGCTGTTTTTT	CASSLGVGELFF
TRBD1	TRBV5-6	TRBJ1-6	-	TGTGCCAGCAGCGGGGACAGATCTTCACCCCTCCACTTT	CASSGDRSSPLHF
-	TRBV3-1/TRBV3-2	TRBJ2-3	-	TGTGCCAGCAGTCCCTCCCGGGTTAGCACAGATACGCAGTATTTT	CASSPSRVSTDTQYF
TRBD2	TRBV5-5	TRBJ2-1	-	TGTGCCAGCAGCTTGGGACTAGCGGGGGCGGGCGGGAATGAGCAGTTCTTC	CASSLGLAGAGGNEQFF
-	TRBV3-1/TRBV3-2	TRBJ1-2	-	TGTGCCAGCAGCCAAGTGGGGGGGGATTATTCCTATGGCTACACCTTC	CASSQVGGDYSYGYTF
-	TRBV30	TRBJ1-2	-	TGTGCCTTCACAGTCCTTAACTATGGCTACACCTTC	CAFTVLNYGYTF
TRBD1	TRBV15	TRBJ1-1	-	TGTGCCACCCGCCGGGACAGAGGGGTGAACACTGAAGCTTTCTTT	CATRRDRGVNTEAFF
-	TRBV18	TRBJ1-6	-	TGTGCCAGCTCGCTTCCAGGTTCACCCCTCCACTTT	CASSLPGSPLHF
-	TRBV14	TRBJ2-7	-	TGTGCCAGCAGCCAAGAGGGATCCTACGAGCAGTACTTC	CASSQEGSYEQYF
TRBD2	TRBV4-2	TRBJ2-1	few	TGTGCCAGCAGCCGTACAACCACGCGGGGAGGGTCCTACAATGAGCAGTTCTTC	CASSRTTTRGGSYNEQFF
-	TRBV18	TRBJ1-2	-	TGTGCCAGCTCACCACGGGACGGAACAGAATATGGCTACACCTTC	CASSPRDGTEYGYTF
-	TRBV7-2	TRBJ2-3	-	TGTGCCAGCAACAGGGTCACAGATACGCAGTATTTT	CASNRVTDTQYF
-	TRBV7-6	TRBJ1-2	-	TGTGCCATCTTGGACTCGAGAGGATATGGCTACACCTTC	CAILDSRGYGYTF
TRBD2	TRBV4-2	TRBJ2-7	-	TGTGCCAGCAGCCACGCCGGGACTAGACGTGGGGGGCACGAGCAGTACTTC	CASSHAGTRRGGHEQYF
-	TRBV6-5	TRBJ1-3	-	TGTGCCAGCGTAATTTACTCTGGAAACACCATATATTTT	CASVIYSGNTIYF